Following are 9 T cell receptor beta chains from one sample sequenced in a study of T cells in localized non-small cell lung cancer. Libraries were prepared by immunoSEQ multiplex PCR; TCRdb keeps only in-frame clonotypes and omits some of them. The profile shows tens of thousands of clones, 88% of them singletons. The sample was peripheral blood, taken before any cancer treatment. These TCRs come from a woman aged 40-69 years with stage I squamous cell lung carcinoma.

This clone has a handful of counts. This chain links TRBV11-2 with TRBJ2-7; TRBD2 matches at 8 bases. Germline CDR1 and CDR2: SGHAT and FQNNGV. This CDR3 is 13 amino acids long. The junction had 5 bases not matched to a gene; V was cut back by 3 bases and J by 7 bases. For the CDR3, the DNA is TGTGCCAGCAGCTTTATCTTAGCGGGAGAGCAGTACTTC. Amino acids: CASSFILAGEQYF. The whole variable domain, filled in from reference TRBV11-2 and TRBJ2-7, reads EAGVAQSPRYKIIEKRQSVAFWCNPISGHATLYWYQQILGQGPKLLIQFQNNGVVDDSQLPKDRFSAERLKGVDSTLKIQPAKLEDSAVYLCASSFILAGEQYFGPGTRLTVT.

The V gene is TRBV27, the J gene TRBJ1-6, with D uncertain. The CDR3 contains 14 residues. Germline V CDR1 and CDR2: MNHEY, SMNVEV (reference sequence). V was trimmed by 6 bases and J by 7 bases, leaving 13 bases between them. CDR3 DNA sequence: TGTGCCAGCAGCCGAGAGTATAGGAATTCACCCCTCCACTTT. Protein sequence: CASSREYRNSPLHF.

The chain couples TRBV28 to TRBJ2-5, with 9 nucleotides matching TRBD1. The V and J ends lost 9 bases and 5 bases, in that order; junction bases with no gene match: 4. CDR3 length equals 12 residues. Germline loops: CDR1 MDHEN, CDR2 SYDVKM. The CDR3 nucleotides read TGTGCCAGTGACAGGGGGTGGGAGACCCAGTACTTC. The encoded protein is CASDRGWETQYF.

The gene calls are TRBV7-9 and TRBJ1-1; 10 bases are shared with TRBD1. The germline gives CDR1 SEHNR, CDR2 FQNEAQ (reference sequence). The CDR3 contains 15 residues. V shed 6 bases and J 2 bases; nucleotides not matched to a gene: 6. CDR3 bases: TGTGCCAGCAGTCGAGGGACAGGGGTCAACACTGAAGCTTTCTTT. As protein: CASSRGTGVNTEAFF.

This chain joins TRBV6-5 and TRBJ2-2; TRBD2 might be the D (5 bases). Trimming removed 4 bases from V and 6 bases from J, with 12 bases in between. Germline V gives CDR1 MNHEY, CDR2 SVGAGI. The CDR3 has 14 amino acids. In nucleotides, the CDR3 is TGTGCCAGCAGTTTAGCGAGAAACGCCGGGGAGCTGTTTTTT. The encoded protein is CASSLARNAGELFF.

This clone was picked up a small number of times. The V call is TRBV6-5, the J call TRBJ1-5, with no clear D. V lost 7 bases and J 6 bases, leaving 13 bases between the germline ends. Germline lookup yields CDR1 MNHEY and CDR2 SVGAGI. This CDR3 is 13 amino acids long. The CDR3, as DNA: TGTGCCAGCACCGAAGTTGGGATTCAGCCCCAGCATTTT. Amino acids: CASTEVGIQPQHF.

The CDR3 DNA sequence: TGTGCCAGCAGTTATGGACTAGCCGGGGAGCTGTTTTTT. It codes for CASSYGLAGELFF. The chain has TRBV6-5 and TRBJ2-2; 7 nucleotides line up with TRBD2. The CDR3 has 13 amino acids. Germline V gives CDR1 MNHEY, CDR2 SVGAGI. Unmatched junction bases numbered 1, after V lost 3 bases and J lost 6 bases.

Here the CDR3 reads CASSWPRGAGELFF. Here the CDR3 DNA reads TGCGCCAGCAGCTGGCCGAGGGGGGCCGGGGAGCTGTTTTTT. V usage is TRBV5-1 and J usage is TRBJ2-2; D is perhaps TRBD1 or TRBD2 (6 bases each). V was clipped by 3 bases and J by 6 bases, with 12 bases between them. The CDR3 length is 14 residues. The V gene's germline CDR1 is SGHRS and CDR2 YFSETQ.

The chain joins TRBV30 to TRBJ1-5; perhaps TRBD1 as D (6 bases). V was cut by 3 bases and J by 4 bases, with 10 bases left in between. Germline CDR1 GTSNPN, CDR2 SVGIG (reference sequence). The CDR3 loop spans 13 amino acids. CDR3 nucleotides: TGTGCCTGGAGCCCAGGGGAAAATCAGCCCCAGCATTTT. It encodes CAWSPGENQPQHF.